Below, 30 T cell receptor beta chains from the same sample are listed, as sequenced in a study of early T cells in non-severe SARS-CoV-2 infection listed by TCRdb under 2021. Library method: 5' RACE. These reads were obtained on a NextSeq 500. In-frame beta chains were kept once TCRdb had trimmed the public reads at Q25 with fastp and called clones with MiXCR. Duplicate CDR3 protein sequences are folded into a single record with the most common DNA and genes. For this sample the table gives some 91,000 distinct CDR3 sequences, of which 14% to 15% were detected only once. Less than 7% of the sample belongs to the ten largest clones. The sample consisted of whole blood. Source of these receptors: an adult who was a healthcare worker with PCR-confirmed SARS-CoV-2 infection or an uninfected control (not recorded which).

CDR3 sequence (DNA): TGTGCCAGCATCGAGGGTAGCGGGAACCCCCGCTCCTACGAGCAGTACTTC. Translation: CASIEGSGNPRSYEQYF. The gene calls are TRBV28 and TRBJ2-7, with 8 bases fitting TRBD2. This CDR3 is built from 17 residues. In germline, CDR1 is MDHEN, CDR2 SYDVKM. V was clipped by 7 bases and J by 0 bases; unmatched bases: 14.

This sequence joins TRBV30 and TRBJ2-5, with D maybe TRBD2 (6 bases). The CDR3 length is 13 residues. V was shortened by 7 bases and J by 0 bases, with 12 bases between the two germline ends. Germline V gene data show CDR1 as GTSNPN and CDR2 as SVGIG (reference sequence). CDR3 protein: CALYLAYQETQYF. Here the CDR3 DNA reads TGTGCCTTATACCTAGCGTACCAAGAGACCCAGTACTTC.

This chain uses TRBV5-1 with TRBJ2-1, with 8 bases matching TRBD2. The CDR3 is 14 residues long. Germline CDR1 reads SGHRS; CDR2 reads YFSETQ. The junction had 9 bases not matched to a gene; V was cut back by 3 bases and J by 10 bases. The CDR3 DNA is TGCGCCAGCAGCTCCGTACTCGGGGGGGCGGAGCAGTTCTTC. It codes for CASSSVLGGAEQFF.

The chain has TRBV5-4 and TRBJ2-1; the match to TRBD2 covers 9 bases. From germline, CDR1 is SGHNT and CDR2 YYREEE (reference sequence). The CDR3 contains 18 residues. Germline trimming cut 4 bases from V and 3 bases from J; bases unmatched to any gene: 14. CDR3 DNA: TGTGCCAGCAGCCCGGCAGGCGGGAGGGCGTCTGGCTACAATGAGCAGTTCTTC. Protein: CASSPAGGRASGYNEQFF.

This clonotype was seen more than once but under ten times. The chain employs TRBV7-9 and TRBJ1-3, with D unclear. The germline CDR1 and CDR2 sequences are SEHNR and FQNEAQ (reference sequence). V was cut by 3 bases and J by 8 bases, with 11 bases left in between. This CDR3 spans 13 amino acids. The CDR3 sequence: CASSLGGQDTIYF. CDR3 in DNA: TGTGCCAGCAGCTTGGGAGGGCAGGACACCATATATTTT.

The CDR3: CATSGRTSNQPQHF. The DNA for the CDR3 is TGTGCCACCAGTGGTAGGACTAGCAATCAGCCCCAGCATTTT. The chain employs TRBV24-1 and TRBJ1-5; D uncertain. V was cut by 5 bases and J by 0 bases, with 7 bases left in between. Looked up from germline, CDR1 is KGHDR and CDR2 is SFDVKD. This CDR3 is 14 amino acids long.

This clonotype came up many times. V is TRBV7-2 and J is TRBJ2-1; the match to TRBD2 covers 11 bases. Looked up from germline, CDR1 is SGHTA and CDR2 is FQGNSA. The V and J ends lost 1 base and 4 bases, in that order; junction bases with no gene match: 6. The CDR3 extends over 17 amino acids. CDR3 sequence (DNA): TGTGCCAGCAGCTTAGTCGGGACTAGCGGAATATACAATGAGCAGTTCTTC. Amino acid sequence: CASSLVGTSGIYNEQFF.

In this sample, this clonotype turned up many times. J is TRBJ2-1 and V is TRBV3-1, with a weak D call TRBD2 (5 bases). The CDR3 sequence is 13 residues long. Germline CDR1 is LGHDT and CDR2 is YNNKEL (reference sequence). Deletions cut 6 bases from V and 8 bases from J, with 14 bases between. CDR3 DNA sequence: TGTGCCAGCAGATCGGGGTCGTGGGATGAGCAGTTCTTC. This sequence encodes CASRSGSWDEQFF.

The rearrangement links TRBV20-1 to TRBJ1-5; no reliable D call. V gave up 3 bases and J gave up 2 bases, with 11 bases separating them. The CDR3 covers 14 residues. Germline V gene sequence: CDR1 DFQATT, CDR2 SNEGSKA (reference sequence). In DNA, the CDR3 is TGCAGTGCTAGGAAGGGCGCCGGCAATCAGCCCCAGCATTTT. This gives the protein CSARKGAGNQPQHF.

A few counts support this clonotype. The chain is built from TRBV29-1 and TRBJ2-1; no firm D call. The V gene lost 0 bases and the J gene lost 9 bases, with 9 bases spanning the gap. Germline V gene sequence: CDR1 SQVTM, CDR2 ANQGSEA. The CDR3 is 12 residues long. The CDR3 loop reads CSVEELGSEQFF. CDR3 DNA: TGCAGCGTTGAAGAGTTGGGCAGTGAGCAGTTCTTC.

The chain is built from TRBV12-3 or TRBV12-4 and TRBJ2-1, with TRBD2 matching over 8 bases. This CDR3 contains 13 residues. J gave up 9 bases and V 5 bases, and 6 bases lay outside the gene matches. The CDR3 DNA reads as TGTGCCAGCAGTGCGGGACTAGAGGCTGAGCAGTTCTTC. Residues: CASSAGLEAEQFF.

The chain carries TRBV6-5 and TRBJ2-3; 11 nucleotides line up with TRBD2. V gave up 6 bases and J gave up 6 bases; unmatched junction bases: 8. CDR1 is MNHEY, CDR2 SVGAGI, per germline. There are 15 residues in the CDR3. As DNA, the CDR3 is TGTGCCAGCAGCTATAGCGGGAGGGCAGGGGATACGCAGTATTTT. Its translation: CASSYSGRAGDTQYF.

This clonotype has a handful of counts. The chain employs TRBV3-1 and TRBJ2-1; no clear D gene. Germline assignment: CDR1 LGHDT and CDR2 YNNKEL (reference sequence). The germline V and J ends were trimmed by 0 bases and 0 bases, with 9 bases remaining between them. The CDR3 runs to 16 residues. This CDR3 reads CASSQDQTYSYNEQFF. The CDR3 nucleotides are TGTGCCAGCAGCCAAGACCAGACATACTCCTACAATGAGCAGTTCTTC.

The chain is built from TRBV5-5 and TRBJ1-5; 8 positions match TRBD1. CDR1 is SGHKS and CDR2 is YYEKEE in the germline V gene (reference sequence). This CDR3 spans 16 amino acids. V trimming: 1 base; J trimming: 3 bases; junction bases outside the gene matches: 6. CDR3 region: CASSLHAGQVNQPQHF. For the CDR3, the DNA is TGTGCCAGCAGCTTGCATGCGGGACAGGTCAATCAGCCCCAGCATTTT.

The V call is TRBV20-1, the J call TRBJ2-3; D is tentatively TRBD1 or TRBD2 (5 bases each). Looked up from germline, CDR1 is DFQATT and CDR2 is SNEGSKA (reference sequence). The CDR3 consists of 13 residues. With 2 bases removed from V and 5 bases from J, the gap between germline ends came to 11 bases. CDR3 in amino acids: CSARYPGGDTQYF. The CDR3 DNA follows: TGCAGTGCTAGATACCCTGGGGGAGATACGCAGTATTTT.

This clonotype was counted only a few times. This sequence joins TRBV30 and TRBJ1-6; 7 bases agree with TRBD1. Germline CDR1 reads GTSNPN; CDR2 reads SVGIG (reference sequence). This CDR3 is built from 15 residues. With V trimmed by 4 bases and J by 7 bases, 10 bases remained unmatched. CDR3 region: CAWIHRDSINSPLHF. The CDR3 region has the DNA TGTGCCTGGATCCACCGGGACAGCATCAATTCACCCCTCCACTTT.

This clonotype was recorded a few times. The chain links TRBV29-1 to TRBJ2-2; 8 positions match TRBD2. The junction had 1 base not matched to a gene; V was cut back by 3 bases and J by 7 bases. Germline V gene sequence: CDR1 SQVTM, CDR2 ANQGSEA. This CDR3 has 12 residues. The CDR3 protein is CSVEGLGGELFF. DNA of the CDR3: TGCAGCGTTGAGGGACTAGGCGGGGAGCTGTTTTTT.

In its sample, this clonotype was seen a few times. The chain has TRBV20-1 and TRBJ1-2; D is undetermined. Germline V gives CDR1 DFQATT, CDR2 SNEGSKA (reference sequence). This CDR3 has 13 residues. Trimming left V 0 bases short and J 5 bases short, with 10 bases between. DNA of the CDR3: TGCAGTGCTAGAGATAGACGGGATTATGGCTACACCTTC. Its translation: CSARDRRDYGYTF.

This rearrangement joins TRBV18 to TRBJ2-7; D remains ambiguous. The CDR3 contains 13 residues. Germline values: CDR1 KGHSH, CDR2 LQKENI. Trimming took 3 bases from V and 7 from J, leaving 13 bases between them. This CDR3 is CASSPYPSVEQYF. The CDR3 bases are TGTGCCAGCTCACCGTACCCCTCGGTAGAGCAGTACTTC.

The chain has TRBV28 and TRBJ2-1; D is unresolved. CDR3 length: 12 amino acids. Germline V CDR1 and CDR2: MDHEN, SYDVKM. Trimming left V 7 bases short and J 8 bases short, with 12 bases between. The CDR3 protein is CASTLLGHEQFF. DNA for the CDR3: TGTGCCAGCACCCTACTTGGACATGAGCAGTTCTTC.

This clonotype has a handful of counts. This chain connects TRBV7-2 to TRBJ2-7, with 9 nucleotides matching TRBD2. The CDR3 totals 14 residues. J was trimmed by 5 bases and V by 3 bases; bases with no gene match: 5. In germline, CDR1 is SGHTA, CDR2 FQGNSA. The CDR3 DNA follows: TGTGCCAGCAGCTTTGCGGGAGGGCCCCACGAGCAGTACTTC. Protein product: CASSFAGGPHEQYF.

In this sample, this clonotype turned up a few times. This chain connects TRBV13 to TRBJ2-1; D not resolved. Trimming stripped 1 base from V and 2 bases from J, with 12 bases between. CDR3 length: 16 residues. Germline CDR1 is PRHDT and CDR2 is FYEKMQ (reference sequence). The CDR3 reads CASSLVARRAYNEQFF. The CDR3, as DNA: TGTGCCAGCAGCTTAGTGGCGAGGAGAGCCTACAATGAGCAGTTCTTC.

The sample holds many counts of this clonotype. CDR3 residues: CASSLWGGWASYEQYF. The CDR3 region has the DNA TGTGCCAGCAGCTTATGGGGTGGATGGGCCTCCTACGAGCAGTACTTC. The chain is built from TRBV7-3 and TRBJ2-7; no clear D. V was cut by 2 bases and J by 0 bases, with 14 bases left in between. In germline, CDR1 is SGHTA, CDR2 FQGTGA. The length of the CDR3 is 16 residues.

V and J are TRBV10-2 and TRBJ2-7; 9 bases map to TRBD2. Germline trimming cut 3 bases from V and 4 bases from J; bases unmatched to any gene: 7. The CDR3 runs 15 residues. CDR1 WSHSY and CDR2 SAAADI come from the germline V gene. The CDR3 coding sequence is TGCGCCAGCAGTGACCCGACTAGCGGACCTTACGAGCAGTACTTC. It specifies CASSDPTSGPYEQYF.

V is TRBV7-7 and J is TRBJ2-7, with a tentative D call TRBD2 (6 bases). Germline V CDR1 and CDR2: SSHAT, FNYEAQ (reference sequence). The CDR3 is 14 amino acids. Trimming shortened V by 1 base and J by 7 bases, and 14 bases separated the two germline ends. This chain's CDR3 is CASSLVRGIREQYF. For the CDR3, the DNA is TGTGCCAGCAGCTTAGTCCGCGGGATTAGGGAGCAGTACTTC.

In its sample, this clonotype was seen a few times. CDR3 sequence: CSAASTGGNTEAFF. The CDR3 region has the DNA TGCAGTGCTGCTTCGACAGGGGGGAACACTGAAGCTTTCTTT. The chain combines TRBV20-1 with TRBJ1-1; 9 bases match TRBD1. CDR1 and CDR2 from the germline V gene are DFQATT and SNEGSKA (reference sequence). The CDR3 spans 14 residues. Trimming removed 5 bases from V and 1 base from J; junction bases left unmatched: 5.

This clonotype was recorded many times. The genes are TRBV20-1 and TRBJ2-2; no firm D call. Trimming cost V 4 bases and J 2 bases, with 2 bases left between them. The CDR3 runs to 11 residues. From germline, CDR1 is DFQATT and CDR2 SNEGSKA (reference sequence). In DNA, the CDR3 is TGCAGTGCTATCAACACCGGGGAGCTGTTTTTT. This encodes CSAINTGELFF.

This clonotype has a handful of counts. This chain uses TRBV5-1 with TRBJ2-2; tentatively, D is TRBD1 or TRBD2 (5 bases each). The CDR3 length is 15 residues. Per germline, CDR1 SGHRS and CDR2 YFSETQ. Trimming took off 0 bases at V and 4 bases at J, with 10 bases between the two ends. CDR3 sequence (DNA): TGCGCCAGCAGCTTGGAGGGGAGAGGCACCGGGGAGCTGTTTTTT. Translated: CASSLEGRGTGELFF. Complete variable domain (other parts from reference TRBV5-1 and TRBJ2-2): KAGVTQTPRYLIKTRGQQVTLSCSPISGHRSVSWYQQTPGQGLQFLFEYFSETQRNKGNFPGRFSGRQFSNSRSEMNVSTLELGDSALYLCASSLEGRGTGELFFGEGSRLTVL.

At least ten counts were recorded for this clonotype. The chain has TRBV12-3 or TRBV12-4 and TRBJ2-1; 12 nucleotides agree with TRBD2. V gave up 5 bases and J gave up 8 bases; unmatched junction bases: 10. This CDR3 is built from 16 residues. CDR3 in amino acids: CASSRARLAGVDEQFF. The CDR3 nucleotides are TGTGCCAGCAGTCGAGCCCGACTAGCGGGAGTCGATGAGCAGTTCTTC.

This clonotype has more than one count but fewer than ten. The chain recombines TRBV7-9 with TRBJ2-1; D not certain. The CDR3 spans 14 residues. Deletions cut 1 base from V and 5 bases from J, with 9 bases between. CDR1 is SEHNR, CDR2 FQNEAQ, per germline (reference sequence). CDR3 loop: CASSLEGRNNEQFF. The CDR3 bases are TGTGCCAGCAGCTTAGAGGGCAGGAACAATGAGCAGTTCTTC. The full variable domain, its missing parts supplied by reference TRBV7-9 and TRBJ2-1, is DTGVSQNPRHKITKRGQNVTFRCDPISEHNRLYWYRQTLGQGPEFLTYFQNEAQLEKSRLLSDRFSAERPKGSFSTLEIQRTEQGDSAMYLCASSLEGRNNEQFFGPGTRLTVL.